This T cell receptor (beta chain) was sequenced for a study of T cells in localized non-small cell lung cancer. Notes on the study in general: Median detection of top 100 tumor clones in adjacent lung was about 52 clones.

On this clone itself: Antigen: not known.

The V gene's germline CDR1 is LNHDA and CDR2 SQIVND (reference sequence). This CDR3 is 15 amino acids long. The V gene end was trimmed by 6 bases and the J gene end by 9 bases; junction bases not matched to a gene: 11. Produced via immunoSEQ multiplex PCR; TCRdb's table is partial and in-frame only. The table has around 70,000 clones, roughly 83% seen once. The sequence was obtained from a female donor of 60 years or more with stage I lung adenocarcinoma. V usage is TRBV19 and J usage is TRBJ2-1; 10 positions match TRBD2. The sample in question was peripheral blood, obtained before any cancer treatment. The CDR3 loop is CASRSWEREGVEQFF. The DNA of the CDR3 is TGTGCCAGTAGGAGTTGGGAGCGGGAGGGCGTTGAGCAGTTCTTC. Variable domain in full (rest from reference TRBV19 and TRBJ2-1): DGGITQSPKYLFRKEGQNVTLSCEQNLNHDAMYWYRQDPGQGLRLIYYSQIVNDFQKGDIAEGYSVSREKKESFPLTVTSAQKNPTAFYLCASRSWEREGVEQFFGPGTRLTVL.